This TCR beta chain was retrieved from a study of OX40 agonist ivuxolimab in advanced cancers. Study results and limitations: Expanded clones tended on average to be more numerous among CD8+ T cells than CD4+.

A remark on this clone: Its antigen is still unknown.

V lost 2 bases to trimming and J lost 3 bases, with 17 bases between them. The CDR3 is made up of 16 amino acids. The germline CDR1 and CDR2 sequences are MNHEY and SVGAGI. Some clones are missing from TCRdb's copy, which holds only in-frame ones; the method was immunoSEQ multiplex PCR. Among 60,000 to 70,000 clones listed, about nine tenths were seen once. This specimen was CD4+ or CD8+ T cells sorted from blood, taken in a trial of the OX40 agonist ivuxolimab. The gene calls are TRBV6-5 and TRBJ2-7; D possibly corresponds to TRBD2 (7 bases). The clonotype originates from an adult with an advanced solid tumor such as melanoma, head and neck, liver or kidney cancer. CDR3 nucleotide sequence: TGTGCCAGCAGTTACGCAGGCAGGGGAGGGTTCTACGAGCAGTACTTC. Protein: CASSYAGRGGFYEQYF.